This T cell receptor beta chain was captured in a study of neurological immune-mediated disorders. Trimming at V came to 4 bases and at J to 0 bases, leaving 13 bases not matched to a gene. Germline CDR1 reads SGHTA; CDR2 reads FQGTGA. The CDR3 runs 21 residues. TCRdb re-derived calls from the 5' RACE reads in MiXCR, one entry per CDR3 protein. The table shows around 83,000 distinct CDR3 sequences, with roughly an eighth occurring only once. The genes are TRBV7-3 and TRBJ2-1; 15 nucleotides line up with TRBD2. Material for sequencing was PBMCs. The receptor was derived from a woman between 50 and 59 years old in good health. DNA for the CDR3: TGTGCCAGCAGCTCGACGGGACTAGCGGGAGGAATGGGTAGCTCCTACAATGAGCAGTTCTTC. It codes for CASSSTGLAGGMGSSYNEQFF.